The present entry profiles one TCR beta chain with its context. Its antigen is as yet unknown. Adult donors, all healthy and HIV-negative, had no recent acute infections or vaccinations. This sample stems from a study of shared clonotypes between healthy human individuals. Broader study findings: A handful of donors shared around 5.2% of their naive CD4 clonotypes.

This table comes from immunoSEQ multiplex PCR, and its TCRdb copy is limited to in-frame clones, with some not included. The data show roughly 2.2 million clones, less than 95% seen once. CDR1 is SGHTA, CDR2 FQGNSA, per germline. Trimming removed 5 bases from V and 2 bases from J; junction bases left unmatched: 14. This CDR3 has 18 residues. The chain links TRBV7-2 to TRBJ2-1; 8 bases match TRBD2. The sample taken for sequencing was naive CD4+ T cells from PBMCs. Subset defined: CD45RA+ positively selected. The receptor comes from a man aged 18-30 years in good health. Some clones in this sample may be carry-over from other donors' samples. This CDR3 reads CASSRSMSSAGAYNEQFF. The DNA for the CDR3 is TGTGCCAGCAGCCGTAGCATGAGTTCAGCGGGAGCCTACAATGAGCAGTTCTTC.